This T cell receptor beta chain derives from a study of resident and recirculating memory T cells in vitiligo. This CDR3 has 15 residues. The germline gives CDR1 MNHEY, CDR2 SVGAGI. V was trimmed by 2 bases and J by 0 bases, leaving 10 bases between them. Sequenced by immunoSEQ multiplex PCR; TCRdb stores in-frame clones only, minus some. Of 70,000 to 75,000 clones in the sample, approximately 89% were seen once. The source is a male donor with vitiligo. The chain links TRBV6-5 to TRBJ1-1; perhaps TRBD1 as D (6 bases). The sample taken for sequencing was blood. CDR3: CASSYGGNMNTEAFF. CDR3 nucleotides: TGTGCCAGCAGTTACGGGGGCAACATGAACACTGAAGCTTTCTTT.